What follows are 22 T cell receptor beta chains derived from one specimen sequenced in a study of blood T cell repertoires in COVID-19 (dated by TCRdb to 2018 to 2021). Libraries were built with the immunoSEQ multiplex PCR assay. Imported from immuneACCESS, the table was reduced by TCRdb to in-frame sequences with V and J called. These copies leave out some clones; in studies compared against another copy, an unresolved V gene accounts for under half, and the cause of the remainder is not known. The sample records about 320,000 clones, 65% to 85% of which are singletons. The ten top clones hold 1.2% of the sample. Specimen: peripheral blood. The source is a woman aged 45-65 years with acute or convalescent COVID-19.

The chain couples TRBV9 to TRBJ2-5; TRBD2 matches 10 bases. Germline V gene data show CDR1 as SGDLS and CDR2 as YYNGEE. The CDR3 contains 16 residues. J lost 5 bases, V lost 0 bases, and 7 bases had no gene match. CDR3 DNA sequence: TGTGCCAGCAGCGTAGTGCCCCTAGCGGGAGATGAGACCCAGTACTTC. Its protein is CASSVVPLAGDETQYF.

This chain links TRBV5-5 with TRBJ2-3; D call uncertain. The germline V gene encodes CDR1 SGHKS and CDR2 YYEKEE (reference sequence). Trimming stripped 2 bases from V and 6 bases from J, with 16 bases between. CDR3 length: 15 amino acids. This CDR3 is CASSLQSHDGDTQYF. The CDR3 DNA reads TGTGCCAGCAGCTTACAGTCTCATGATGGGGATACGCAGTATTTT.

The V gene is TRBV7-8, the J gene TRBJ1-5, with D tentatively TRBD1 (5 bases). Germline CDR1 and CDR2: SGHVS and FQNEAQ. This CDR3 is built from 16 residues. V was shortened by 1 base and J by 7 bases, with 17 bases between the two germline ends. In DNA, the CDR3 is TGTGCCAGCAGCTTAGTAGACGTCAGGGAAGGACAGCCCCAGCATTTT. It specifies CASSLVDVREGQPQHF.

V and J are TRBV29-1 and TRBJ1-2; D might be TRBD1 (5 bases). The CDR3 loop spans 14 amino acids. The V gene's germline CDR1 is SQVTM and CDR2 ANQGSEA. The V end lost 5 bases, the J end lost 0 bases, and 13 bases lay between the germline ends. For the CDR3, the DNA is TGCAGCGTTCCGAGCGGGGCTCCTAACTATGGCTACACCTTC. Protein sequence: CSVPSGAPNYGYTF.

The rearrangement joins TRBV28 to TRBJ2-7; a possible D gene is TRBD1 (5 bases). The germline CDR1 and CDR2 sequences are MDHEN and SYDVKM. Trimming shortened V by 5 bases and J by 2 bases, and 7 bases separated the two germline ends. CDR3 length: 12 amino acids. CDR3 sequence (DNA): TGTGCCAGCAGTAGGGGCGCCTACGAGCAGTACGTC. Translated: CASSRGAYEQYV.

The rearrangement uses TRBV5-1 and TRBJ2-2; 10 nucleotides align to TRBD1. CDR1 is SGHRS and CDR2 is YFSETQ in the germline V gene. The junction had 4 bases not matched to a gene; V was cut back by 3 bases and J by 5 bases. This CDR3 spans 15 amino acids. The CDR3 loop is CASSWDRGETGELFF. The CDR3, as DNA: TGCGCCAGCAGCTGGGACAGGGGAGAGACCGGGGAGCTGTTTTTT.

The chain joins TRBV6-1 to TRBJ1-6; no clear D gene. CDR1 is MNHNS and CDR2 is SASEGT in the germline V gene. The CDR3 sequence is 17 residues long. V was pared by 2 bases and J by 0 bases, with 11 bases between. CDR3 bases: TGTGCCAGCAGTGAAAACGACAAGAGCTCCTATAATTCACCCCTCCACTTT. It encodes CASSENDKSSYNSPLHF.

This sequence joins TRBV18 and TRBJ2-2; TRBD1 matches 11 bases. The CDR3 extends over 14 amino acids. V lost 5 bases and J lost 6; bases outside the gene matches: 2. Germline-derived CDR1 and CDR2 are KGHSH and LQKENI. CDR3 coding DNA: TGTGCCAGCTCAGCGGGACAGGGGGCCGGGGAGCTGTTTTTT. Residues: CASSAGQGAGELFF.

The chain combines TRBV7-2 with TRBJ2-2; 7 bases match TRBD1. The germline V gene has CDR1 SGHTA and CDR2 FQGNSA. The CDR3 contains 15 residues. The V and J ends lost 4 bases and 6 bases, in that order; junction bases with no gene match: 8. CDR3 sequence reads: CASSSRQGRPGELFF. CDR3 DNA sequence: TGTGCCAGCAGCTCAAGACAGGGTCGACCCGGGGAGCTGTTTTTT.

The V call is TRBV4-3, the J call TRBJ1-1; D gene ambiguous. V lost 0 bases and J lost 5, with 10 bases in between. Germline V gene lookup returns CDR1 LGHNA and CDR2 YSLEER. This CDR3 contains 14 residues. The CDR3 nucleotides are TGCGCCAGCAGCCAAGACCCTCGGAGGACTGAAGCTTTCTTT. Translation: CASSQDPRRTEAFF.

V is TRBV6-5 and J is TRBJ2-1, with 7 bases that match TRBD2. The CDR3 covers 13 residues. CDR1 MNHEY and CDR2 SVGAGI come from the germline V gene. The junction had 8 bases not matched to a gene; V was cut back by 7 bases and J by 8 bases. The CDR3 spells CASTLGGSDEQFF. The DNA for the CDR3 is TGTGCCAGCACCCTCGGCGGGAGCGATGAGCAGTTCTTC.

The J gene is TRBJ1-1, the V gene TRBV12-3 or TRBV12-4, with 8 bases aligning to TRBD1. V lost 6 bases to trimming and J lost 10 bases; unmatched junction nucleotides: 4. This CDR3 region has 11 residues. CDR3 protein: CASSVTGVAFF. CDR3 bases: TGTGCCAGCAGCGTGACAGGGGTAGCTTTCTTT.

The chain employs TRBV6-5 and TRBJ1-5, with 7 nucleotides matching TRBD1. Germline values: CDR1 MNHEY, CDR2 SVGAGI. With 5 bases clipped from V and 0 bases from J, the junction kept 4 bases outside the gene matches. The CDR3 totals 15 residues. The CDR3 loop reads CASSIRGDSNQPQHF. In nucleotides, the CDR3 is TGTGCCAGCAGTATCAGGGGGGATAGCAATCAGCCCCAGCATTTT.

This clone appeared once. This sequence joins TRBV27 and TRBJ2-1; D is unresolved. V dropped 10 bases and J dropped 12 bases, with 16 bases sitting between them. CDR1 MNHEY and CDR2 SMNVEV come from the germline V gene (reference sequence). This CDR3 contains 11 residues. CDR3: CATLTPTMQFF. Written as DNA, the CDR3 is TGTGCCACCTTGACTCCTACGATGCAGTTCTTC.

The V call is TRBV3-1 (or the pseudogene TRBV3-2), the J call TRBJ1-1; 8 bases line up with TRBD1. This CDR3 has 15 residues. The V gene end was trimmed by 4 bases and the J gene end by 4 bases; junction bases not matched to a gene: 8. Germline CDR1 and CDR2: LGHDT and YNNKEL (reference sequence). CDR3 nucleotides: TGTGCCAGCAGCCCAATTACAGGGGGGCGCACTGAAGCTTTCTTT. This sequence encodes CASSPITGGRTEAFF.

This clone was recorded only once. This sequence joins TRBV5-4 and TRBJ1-1; TRBD1 matches 10 bases. This CDR3 has 18 residues. J lost 2 bases, V lost 0 bases, and 10 bases had no gene match. The germline V gene encodes CDR1 SGHNT and CDR2 YYREEE (reference sequence). CDR3 bases: TGTGCCAGCAGCTTGGCCTTGGGGGACAGGGGTGACAACACTGAAGCTTTCTTT. The encoded protein is CASSLALGDRGDNTEAFF.

V and J are TRBV6-5 and TRBJ1-2; 7 nucleotides agree with TRBD1. Germline trimming cut 6 bases from V and 3 bases from J; bases unmatched to any gene: 1. This CDR3 region has 12 residues. Per germline, CDR1 MNHEY and CDR2 SVGAGI. The CDR3 DNA sequence: TGTGCCAGCAGCACAGGGGACTATGGCTACACCTTC. Protein sequence: CASSTGDYGYTF.

The J gene is TRBJ2-5, the V gene TRBV6-6, with 7 nucleotides matching TRBD2. The CDR3 loop spans 14 amino acids. V lost 6 bases, J lost 4 bases, and 8 bases stayed unmatched. Germline V lookup: CDR1 MNHNY, CDR2 SVGAGI (reference sequence). CDR3 nucleotides: TGTGCCAGCAGGCGACTGGGGGAGGGAGAGACCCAGTACTTC. Translated: CASRRLGEGETQYF.

The chain couples TRBV2 to TRBJ2-3; D remains ambiguous. V dropped 6 bases and J dropped 2 bases, with 21 bases sitting between them. There are 17 residues in the CDR3. Looked up from germline, CDR1 is SNHLY and CDR2 is FYNNEI. The CDR3: CASRPVGRTTITDTQYF. The CDR3 coding sequence is TGTGCCAGCAGGCCCGTGGGCAGAACAACAATCACAGATACGCAGTATTTT.

This clone was counted a single time. The V call is TRBV19, the J call TRBJ2-1; the match to TRBD2 covers 8 bases. CDR1 is LNHDA, CDR2 SQIVND, per germline (reference sequence). J gave up 0 bases and V 5 bases, and 9 bases lay outside the gene matches. This CDR3 comprises 17 residues. The CDR3 DNA follows: TGTGCCAGTAGTGCCTCCACTAGCGGAAGCTCCTACAATGAGCAGTTCTTC. Translating it yields CASSASTSGSSYNEQFF.

J is TRBJ2-1 and V is TRBV29-1, with 9 positions matching TRBD1. CDR3 length: 14 residues. V was pared by 7 bases and J by 8 bases, with 12 bases of the junction left unmatched. Germline V gene data show CDR1 as SQVTM and CDR2 as ANQGSEA. In nucleotides, the CDR3 is TGCAGCGCCCTGAGGGGGGGACAGGGTCATGAGCAGTTCTTC. This gives the protein CSALRGGQGHEQFF.

The J gene is TRBJ2-1, the V gene TRBV6-2 or TRBV6-3; 8 bases line up with TRBD2. Germline loops: CDR1 MNHEY, CDR2 SVGEGT. The CDR3 consists of 14 residues. Germline trimming cut 3 bases from V and 6 bases from J; bases unmatched to any gene: 4. CDR3 DNA: TGTGCCAGCAGTTATGCGGGAGGCCCCAATGAGCAGTTCTTC. Translating it yields CASSYAGGPNEQFF.